This T cell receptor (beta chain) was obtained from a study of T cell responses to AZD1222 COVID-19 vaccine. Comment on this clone: The antigen is unknown.

Generated by immunoSEQ multiplex PCR, the TCRdb table keeps only in-frame clones and is missing some. The sample lists 100,000 to 150,000 clones; 85% to 95% were seen once. Broader study findings: Vaccine-associated CD4 TCRs ranged over spike, dominating at 160-218 and 743-854.

The origin of this receptor is an adult in good health. The sequencing here drew on peripheral blood, taken on day 0 of AZD1222 vaccination.

CDR3 region: CASRDRVNTEAFF. In nucleotides, the CDR3 is TGTGCCAGCAGGGACAGGGTGAACACTGAAGCTTTCTTT. This chain links TRBV6-5 with TRBJ1-1, with 8 bases identical to TRBD1. V was pared by 6 bases and J by 0 bases, with 0 bases of the junction left unmatched. Germline values: CDR1 MNHEY, CDR2 SVGAGI. The CDR3 covers 13 residues.